Presented here are 30 T cell receptor beta chains from one specimen sequenced in a study of human T cells and chemical hapten exposure. Time point described: patch test 2, 6 weeks after DPC sensitization. Treatment here: therapeutic diphenylcyclopropenone sensitization with weekly scalp DPC. From the RACE reads, TCRdb called clonotypes with MiXCR, one entry per CDR3 protein. This sample has 96,000 or so distinct CDR3 sequences; approximately 9.3% occur once, and the top ten carry about 2%. The input for sequencing was whole blood, taken in connection with sensitization to the hapten diphenylcyclopropenone (DPC). These receptors were collected from a woman aged 40 to 55 with alopecia areata. Some clones in this sample may be carry-over from other donors' samples.

This clonotype was counted many times. The chain links TRBV6-2 or TRBV6-3 to TRBJ2-7, with 7 nucleotides matching TRBD1. The CDR3 sequence is 12 residues long. The V gene end was trimmed by 8 bases and the J gene end by 2 bases; junction bases not matched to a gene: 3. The germline CDR1 and CDR2 sequences are MNHEY and SVGEGT. The CDR3 DNA reads TGTGCCAGCCGGGACAGCCCCTACGAGCAGTACTTC. Protein: CASRDSPYEQYF.

This chain links TRBV5-1 with TRBJ2-2, with TRBD2 as a possible D gene (6 bases). The CDR3 runs 17 residues. CDR1 is SGHRS and CDR2 is YFSETQ in the germline V gene. V was pared by 6 bases and J by 1 base, with 19 bases between. The CDR3, as DNA: TGCGCCAGCAAGCTGGGCCGGGAGTCACAGAACACCGGGGAGCTGTTTTTT. Amino acid sequence: CASKLGRESQNTGELFF.

The table lists this clonotype with a few counts. The rearrangement links TRBV25-1 to TRBJ1-2, with 8 nucleotides matching TRBD1. Unmatched junction bases numbered 8, after V lost 5 bases and J lost 3 bases. Germline loops: CDR1 MGHDK, CDR2 SYGVNS. The CDR3 has 15 amino acids. The chain's CDR3 is CASSTPGGVDYGYTF. CDR3 bases: TGTGCCAGCAGTACACCAGGGGGCGTTGACTATGGCTACACCTTC.

The chain joins TRBV7-3 to TRBJ2-3; TRBD1 agrees at 9 bases. CDR1 is SGHTA and CDR2 is FQGTGA in the germline V gene. V lost 2 bases to trimming and J lost 2 bases; unmatched junction nucleotides: 5. This CDR3 contains 16 residues. The CDR3 loop is CASSLGTGSFTDTQYF. CDR3 coding DNA: TGTGCCAGCAGCTTAGGGACAGGGTCCTTCACAGATACGCAGTATTTT.

This clonotype was found many times. V is TRBV20-1 and J is TRBJ2-5; 9 bases map to TRBD2. This CDR3 region has 14 residues. V lost 3 bases and J lost 7; bases outside the gene matches: 9. CDR1 is DFQATT and CDR2 is SNEGSKA in the germline V gene (reference sequence). The CDR3 sequence: CSARDHGTSRTQYF. The CDR3 region has the DNA TGCAGTGCTAGGGATCATGGGACTAGCCGGACCCAGTACTTC.

This clonotype was seen repeatedly, ten times or more. V usage is TRBV20-1 and J usage is TRBJ2-3; 10 nucleotides match TRBD2. The CDR3 sequence is 15 residues long. With 3 bases clipped from V and 8 bases from J, the junction kept 11 bases outside the gene matches. Germline values: CDR1 DFQATT, CDR2 SNEGSKA (reference sequence). The CDR3 sequence is CSARGQAGGPRTQYF. CDR3 nucleotides: TGCAGTGCTAGGGGCCAAGCGGGAGGGCCACGTACGCAGTATTTT.

This clonotype was seen at least ten times. This chain connects TRBV5-1 to TRBJ1-1; D is possibly TRBD1 (6 bases). This CDR3 region has 14 residues. Trimming stripped 3 bases from V and 4 bases from J, with 13 bases between. Germline values: CDR1 SGHRS, CDR2 YFSETQ. DNA of the CDR3: TGCGCCAGCAGCTATCAGGGGCCGGGCACTGAAGCTTTCTTT. Translating it yields CASSYQGPGTEAFF.

This clonotype has a handful of counts. The chain combines TRBV7-2 with TRBJ1-4; D gene uncertain. The CDR3 totals 17 residues. Trimming took 2 bases from V and 7 from J, leaving 20 bases between them. Looked up from germline, CDR1 is SGHTA and CDR2 is FQGNSA. CDR3 DNA sequence: TGTGCCAGCAGCTTAAACCGGATGGGAGGTCTGTCTGAAAAACTGTTTTTT. This encodes CASSLNRMGGLSEKLFF.

In its sample, this clonotype was seen many times. One end of the junction does not line up with germline, which may come from a read error. The chain combines TRBV7-7 with TRBJ2-3; possible D gene TRBD1, 5 bases. The CDR3 has 15 residues. Germline V CDR1 and CDR2: SSHAT, FNYEAQ (reference sequence). This chain's CDR3 is CASSPLRTNTDTQYF. CDR3 coding DNA: TGTGCTAGCAGCCCACTACGGACAAACACAGATACGCAGTATTTT.

This clonotype came up a few times. The V and J genes are TRBV7-8 and TRBJ2-3; 9 nucleotides align to TRBD1. The CDR3 length is 13 residues. V trimming: 10 bases; J trimming: 4 bases; junction bases outside the gene matches: 6. Germline lookup yields CDR1 SGHVS and CDR2 FQNEAQ. The CDR3 loop is CATGGDRADTQYF. CDR3 DNA sequence: TGTGCCACAGGGGGGGACAGGGCAGATACGCAGTATTTT. Together with reference TRBV7-8 and TRBJ2-3, the CDR3 gives the full variable domain: GAGVSQSPRYKVAKRGQDVALRCDPISGHVSLFWYQQALGQGPEFLTYFQNEAQLDKSGLPSDRFFAERPEGSVSTLKIQRTQQEDSAVYLCATGGDRADTQYFGPGTRLTVL.

J is TRBJ2-5 and V is TRBV10-2; D possibly corresponds to TRBD1 (6 bases). Trimming removed 4 bases at V and 3 bases at J, with 9 bases between. This CDR3 is built from 13 residues. Germline-derived CDR1 and CDR2 are WSHSY and SAAADI. Written as DNA, the CDR3 is TGCGCCAGCAGTGCGGCAGGGGAAGAGACCCAGTACTTC. It encodes CASSAAGEETQYF.

This clonotype was found many times. The J gene is TRBJ2-5, the V gene TRBV2; 9 nucleotides match TRBD1. This CDR3 region has 14 residues. The V and J ends lost 7 bases and 4 bases, in that order; junction bases with no gene match: 7. CDR1 is SNHLY and CDR2 is FYNNEI in the germline V gene. Here the CDR3 reads CASIHGTGPETQYF. For the CDR3, the DNA is TGTGCCAGCATTCACGGGACAGGGCCAGAGACCCAGTACTTC.

This clonotype occurred a few times. This chain links TRBV27 with TRBJ2-7; 8 bases fit TRBD2. This CDR3 has 16 amino acids. Per the germline V gene, CDR1 is MNHEY and CDR2 is SMNVEV (reference sequence). Trimming at V came to 2 bases and at J to 0 bases, leaving 6 bases not matched to a gene. The CDR3 DNA reads TGTGCCAGCAGTTTAGCGGGGGGCGTGAGCTCCTACGAGCAGTACTTC. Protein sequence: CASSLAGGVSSYEQYF.

This clonotype has just a few counts. This chain uses TRBV5-6 with TRBJ2-1; D call uncertain. CDR3 length: 11 residues. The V gene's germline CDR1 is SGHDT and CDR2 YYEEEE. Trimming removed 4 bases at V and 8 bases at J, with 7 bases between. CDR3 sequence: CASSLEDEQFF. CDR3 coding DNA: TGTGCCAGCAGCCTCGAGGATGAGCAGTTCTTC.

This clonotype showed up just a few times. V and J are TRBV3-1 and TRBJ1-1; D not certain. Germline V CDR1 and CDR2: LGHDT, YNNKEL (reference sequence). Trimming cost V 9 bases and J 2 bases, with 16 bases left between them. CDR3 length: 14 residues. CDR3 nucleotides: TGTGCCAGTAACGATAGGGCAGGTAACACTGAAGCTTTCTTT. This gives the protein CASNDRAGNTEAFF.

This clonotype was detected ten times or more. CDR3 bases: TGTGCCAGCCTCGACGGAACTCAAGAGACCCAGTACTTC. Its translation: CASLDGTQETQYF. This sequence joins TRBV28 and TRBJ2-5; no clear D gene. Trimming cost V 8 bases and J 2 bases, with 12 bases left between them. Germline V gene sequence: CDR1 MDHEN, CDR2 SYDVKM. The CDR3 runs to 13 residues.

This chain links TRBV12-3 or TRBV12-4 with TRBJ1-1; maybe TRBD1 (6 bases). The CDR3 is 14 amino acids. The V gene lost 3 bases and the J gene lost 3 bases, with 11 bases spanning the gap. CDR3 amino acids: CASSLRKGDTEAFF. CDR3 nucleotides: TGTGCCAGCAGTTTGAGGAAGGGGGACACTGAAGCTTTCTTT.

V and J are TRBV24-1 and TRBJ2-1, with D perhaps matching TRBD2 (6 bases). CDR3 length: 16 amino acids. The V gene's germline CDR1 is KGHDR and CDR2 SFDVKD. Trimming shortened V by 0 bases and J by 0 bases, and 8 bases separated the two germline ends. The CDR3 sequence: CATSDLGGSSYNEQFF. CDR3 in DNA: TGTGCCACCAGTGATTTGGGGGGGAGCTCCTACAATGAGCAGTTCTTC.

V and J are TRBV4-3 and TRBJ1-2; 7 bases are shared with TRBD1. The CDR3 runs 15 residues. CDR1 is LGHNA, CDR2 YSLEER, per germline. Trimming removed 0 bases from V and 8 bases from J; junction bases left unmatched: 9. This chain's CDR3 is CASSQDRQGFGGYTF. CDR3 nucleotides: TGCGCCAGCAGCCAAGATCGACAGGGATTCGGCGGCTACACCTTC.

The chain recombines TRBV2 with TRBJ2-1; unclear D gene. V dropped 5 bases and J dropped 6 bases, with 11 bases sitting between them. Germline V gene data show CDR1 as SNHLY and CDR2 as FYNNEI. This CDR3 is built from 13 residues. The CDR3 DNA follows: TGTGCCAGCAGTCAGGAGTCCCGCAATGAGCAGTTCTTC. Protein: CASSQESRNEQFF.

The chain combines TRBV29-1 with TRBJ2-7; D gene ambiguous. V was shortened by 4 bases and J by 2 bases, with 12 bases between the two germline ends. CDR3 length: 13 residues. Looked up from germline, CDR1 is SQVTM and CDR2 is ANQGSEA. The CDR3: CSVAFGGTYEQYF. The CDR3 bases are TGCAGCGTTGCTTTTGGCGGAACCTACGAGCAGTACTTC.

As concerns this clonotype: Since a much larger clone is just one base distant, this may be a read error. The V and J genes are TRBV2 and TRBJ2-1; D might be TRBD2 (6 bases). The CDR3 runs to 16 residues. V lost 5 bases and J 0 bases, leaving 14 bases between the germline ends. Germline values: CDR1 SNHLY, CDR2 FYNNEI. CDR3 sequence: CASSNRGRSSYNEQFF. CDR3 sequence (DNA): TGTGCCAGCAGTAACCGGGGGAGGAGCTCCTACAATGAGCAGTTCTTC. The entire variable domain, with the rest obtained from reference TRBV2 and TRBJ2-1, is as follows: EPEVTQTPSHQVTQMGQEVILRCVPISNHLYFYWYRQILGQKVEFLVSFYNNEISEKSEIFDDQFSVERPDGSNFTLKIRSTKLEDSAMYFCASSNRGRSSYNEQFFGPGTRLTVL.

This clonotype was seen only a few times. The chain joins TRBV7-9 to TRBJ2-5; 8 nucleotides line up with TRBD2. Per germline, CDR1 SEHNR and CDR2 FQNEAQ (reference sequence). V dropped 0 bases and J dropped 4; count of bases not matched to a gene: 4. The CDR3 spans 15 residues. The CDR3 nucleotides read TGTGCCAGCAGCTTAGCGACTGCGGGAGGAGAGACCCAGTACTTC. This gives the protein CASSLATAGGETQYF.

This clonotype was detected a few times. The genes are TRBV25-1 and TRBJ2-7; D might be TRBD1 or TRBD2, each matching 5 bases. This CDR3 is built from 15 residues. Germline values: CDR1 MGHDK, CDR2 SYGVNS. V was trimmed by 3 bases and J by 0 bases, leaving 12 bases between them. DNA for the CDR3: TGTGCCAGCAGTGACCCGGGACCTAGCTCCTACGAGCAGTACTTC. Its translation is CASSDPGPSSYEQYF.

This clonotype was observed many times. This chain connects TRBV4-3 to TRBJ2-7; 7 positions agree with TRBD2. V lost 2 bases to trimming and J lost 7 bases; unmatched junction nucleotides: 8. There are 14 residues in the CDR3. Germline assignment: CDR1 LGHNA and CDR2 YSLEER. In nucleotides, the CDR3 is TGCGCCAGCAGCCAAACCCCGGGGGGAAATGAGCAGTACTTC. Translating gives CASSQTPGGNEQYF.

The J gene is TRBJ2-1, the V gene TRBV10-3; D may be TRBD2 (6 bases). Per the germline V gene, CDR1 is ENHRY and CDR2 is SYGVKD. V was clipped by 2 bases and J by 6 bases, with 8 bases between them. The CDR3 length is 13 residues. This chain's CDR3 is CAISEMTSNEQFF. The DNA for the CDR3 is TGTGCCATCAGTGAGATGACTAGCAATGAGCAGTTCTTC.

By share, this clonotype counts as medium-sized. The chain joins TRBV7-9 to TRBJ2-7; 10 nucleotides align to TRBD2. Trimming at V came to 5 bases and at J to 2 bases, leaving 3 bases not matched to a gene. Germline values: CDR1 SEHNR, CDR2 FQNEAQ (reference sequence). The CDR3 consists of 14 residues. The CDR3 DNA is TGTGCCAGCAGCCCTAGCGGGAGCCCCTACGAGCAGTACTTC. It encodes CASSPSGSPYEQYF.

This clonotype was found many times. V and J are TRBV28 and TRBJ2-4; 10 positions agree with TRBD1. The V gene end was trimmed by 4 bases and the J gene end by 9 bases; junction bases not matched to a gene: 6. The CDR3 has 14 amino acids. Germline V gene sequence: CDR1 MDHEN, CDR2 SYDVKM. The CDR3: CASSSRQGAFIQYF. The CDR3 nucleotides are TGTGCCAGCAGTTCCCGACAGGGGGCTTTCATTCAGTACTTC. The full variable domain, completed using reference TRBV28 and TRBJ2-4, is DVKVTQSSRYLVKRTGEKVFLECVQDMDHENMFWYRQDPGLGLRLIYFSYDVKMKEKGDIPEGYSVSREKKERFSLILESASTNQTSMYLCASSSRQGAFIQYFGAGTRLSVL.

This clonotype was recorded once. CDR3 in DNA: TGTGCCAGCAGCCCCGGACAGGGTAGAGTGCACACCATATATTTT. Its protein product is CASSPGQGRVHTIYF. This chain connects TRBV6-5 to TRBJ1-3; 8 bases line up with TRBD1. The ends lost 6 bases at V and 8 bases at J; junction bases unmatched: 12. Per the germline V gene, CDR1 is MNHEY and CDR2 is SVGAGI. The CDR3 runs to 15 residues.

This clonotype was detected ten times or more. The chain links TRBV7-8 to TRBJ2-1; 7 nucleotides line up with TRBD1. There are 15 residues in the CDR3. With 6 bases clipped from V and 6 bases from J, the junction kept 11 bases outside the gene matches. Germline V CDR1 and CDR2: SGHVS, FQNEAQ. CDR3 protein: CASRPLGGWFNEQFF. In DNA, the CDR3 is TGTGCCAGCAGACCGTTAGGGGGCTGGTTCAATGAGCAGTTCTTC. The variable domain in full, with the rest retrieved from reference TRBV7-8 and TRBJ2-1, is GAGVSQSPRYKVAKRGQDVALRCDPISGHVSLFWYQQALGQGPEFLTYFQNEAQLDKSGLPSDRFFAERPEGSVSTLKIQRTQQEDSAVYLCASRPLGGWFNEQFFGPGTRLTVL.